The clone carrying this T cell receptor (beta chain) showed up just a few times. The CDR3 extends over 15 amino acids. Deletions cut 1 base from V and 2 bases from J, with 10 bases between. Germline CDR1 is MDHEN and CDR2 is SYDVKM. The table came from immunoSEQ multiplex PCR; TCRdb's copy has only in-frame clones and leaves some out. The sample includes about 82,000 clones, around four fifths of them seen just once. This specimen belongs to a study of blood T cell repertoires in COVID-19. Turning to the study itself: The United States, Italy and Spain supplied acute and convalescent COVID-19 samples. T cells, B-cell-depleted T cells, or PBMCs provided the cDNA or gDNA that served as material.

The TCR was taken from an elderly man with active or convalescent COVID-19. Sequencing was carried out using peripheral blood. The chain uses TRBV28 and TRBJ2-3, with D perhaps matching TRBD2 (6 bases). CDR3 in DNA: TGTGCCAGCAGTTTATCTTGGGGGGACACAGATACGCAGTATTTT. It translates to CASSLSWGDTDTQYF. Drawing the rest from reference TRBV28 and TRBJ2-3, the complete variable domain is DVKVTQSSRYLVKRTGEKVFLECVQDMDHENMFWYRQDPGLGLRLIYFSYDVKMKEKGDIPEGYSVSREKKERFSLILESASTNQTSMYLCASSLSWGDTDTQYFGPGTRLTVL.